A single sample gave rise to the 14 T cell receptor beta chains below, sequenced in a study of OX40 agonist ivuxolimab in advanced cancers. Here immunoSEQ multiplex PCR was the method, and the copy in TCRdb shows in-frame clones only, minus some. Of about 83,000 clones listed, around 84% are singletons. The sample in question was CD4+ or CD8+ T cells sorted from blood, obtained in a trial of the OX40 agonist ivuxolimab. These receptors originate from an adult with an advanced solid tumor such as melanoma, head and neck, liver or kidney cancer.

The chain recombines TRBV6-6 with TRBJ2-1, with D possibly TRBD1 on 6 matching bases. This CDR3 contains 16 residues. Trimming took 6 bases from V and 2 from J, leaving 17 bases between them. The germline gives CDR1 MNHNY, CDR2 SVGAGI (reference sequence). This CDR3 is CASSQSRGRAYNEQFF. The CDR3 DNA reads as TGTGCCAGCAGCCAGTCCAGGGGAAGAGCCTACAATGAGCAGTTCTTC.

This chain links TRBV2 with TRBJ2-1; TRBD2 agrees at 11 bases. With 4 bases clipped from V and 9 bases from J, the junction kept 2 bases outside the gene matches. The CDR3 consists of 13 residues. Germline V gene lookup returns CDR1 SNHLY and CDR2 FYNNEI. The CDR3 loop is CASSGLAGGEQFF. The CDR3 region has the DNA TGTGCCAGCAGTGGGCTAGCGGGGGGTGAGCAGTTCTTC.

The rearrangement joins TRBV9 to TRBJ2-2; possibly TRBD1 for D (6 bases). Trimming pared 0 bases from V and 1 base from J, leaving 10 bases between. The CDR3 consists of 16 residues. Germline-derived CDR1 and CDR2 are SGDLS and YYNGEE. CDR3 in amino acids: CASSVDLQGNTGELFF. As DNA, the CDR3 is TGTGCCAGCAGCGTAGATCTACAGGGGAACACCGGGGAGCTGTTTTTT.

The chain employs TRBV6-6 and TRBJ1-2; D call uncertain. The CDR3 totals 13 residues. With 6 bases removed from V and 1 base from J, the gap between germline ends came to 9 bases. The germline V gene has CDR1 MNHNY and CDR2 SVGAGI (reference sequence). The CDR3: CASSPTFNYGYTF. The DNA of the CDR3 is TGTGCCAGCAGCCCAACATTTAACTATGGCTACACCTTC.

The chain joins TRBV2 to TRBJ1-6; D is uncertain. The CDR3 length is 14 residues. CDR1 and CDR2 (germline): SNHLY, FYNNEI. V lost 4 bases and J 5 bases, leaving 9 bases between the germline ends. As DNA, the CDR3 is TGTGCCAGCAGTGTAGGTCAGGATAATTCACCCCTCCACTTT. Translation gives CASSVGQDNSPLHF.

The sample holds one count of this clone. This rearrangement joins TRBV5-1 to TRBJ1-1; 9 bases are a match to TRBD1. Germline V gene lookup returns CDR1 SGHRS and CDR2 YFSETQ. V trimming: 4 bases; J trimming: 2 bases; junction bases outside the gene matches: 6. This CDR3 is 15 amino acids long. The CDR3 sequence is CASSAGDRVNTEAFF. The CDR3 DNA follows: TGCGCCAGCAGCGCGGGGGACAGGGTTAACACTGAAGCTTTCTTT. Full variable domain (outside the CDR3, taken from reference TRBV5-1 and TRBJ1-1): KAGVTQTPRYLIKTRGQQVTLSCSPISGHRSVSWYQQTPGQGLQFLFEYFSETQRNKGNFPGRFSGRQFSNSRSEMNVSTLELGDSALYLCASSAGDRVNTEAFFGQGTRLTVV.

In regard to this clone: This specimen includes other DNA sequences encoding the same CDR3. J is TRBJ1-2 and V is TRBV6-1, with 7 bases that match TRBD1. V trimming: 1 base; J trimming: 7 bases; junction bases outside the gene matches: 3. The CDR3 spans 13 residues. CDR1 is MNHNS and CDR2 is SASEGT in the germline V gene. Here the CDR3 DNA reads TGTGCCAGCAGTGAAGGAACAGGGGTTGGCTACACCTTC. Its protein is CASSEGTGVGYTF.

This clone was seen a single time. The chain links TRBV29-1 to TRBJ2-6; D perhaps matches TRBD2 (6 bases). Germline V CDR1 and CDR2: SQVTM, ANQGSEA. V lost 5 bases to trimming and J lost 0 bases, with 17 bases between them. This CDR3 comprises 17 residues. The CDR3 coding sequence is TGCAGCGTTACTGCGGGACCCCCGGGCTCTGGGGCCAACGTCCTGACTTTC. Translation gives CSVTAGPPGSGANVLTF. The complete variable domain, with remaining parts taken from reference TRBV29-1 and TRBJ2-6, reads SAVISQKPSRDICQRGTSLTIQCQVDSQVTMMFWYRQQPGQSLTLIATANQGSEATYESGFVIDKFPISRPNLTFSTLTVSNMSPEDSSIYLCSVTAGPPGSGANVLTFGAGSRLTVL.

The genes are TRBV30 and TRBJ2-3, with a tentative D call TRBD1 (5 bases). The CDR3 sequence is 12 residues long. CDR1 is GTSNPN and CDR2 is SVGIG in the germline V gene (reference sequence). V lost 5 bases and J lost 3, with 9 bases in between. CDR3 coding DNA: TGTGCCTGGGAGACAGCAACAGATACGCAGTATTTT. As protein: CAWETATDTQYF.

The chain couples TRBV9 to TRBJ2-3; no definite D call. This CDR3 is 12 amino acids long. V lost 3 bases and J lost 5, with 7 bases in between. Germline-derived CDR1 and CDR2 are SGDLS and YYNGEE. The CDR3 region is CASSAQGDTQYF. The CDR3 nucleotides read TGTGCCAGCAGCGCCCAAGGAGATACGCAGTATTTT.

This chain uses TRBV18 with TRBJ2-7, with a possible D match to TRBD2 (5 bases). Between the trimmed V and J ends, which lost 0 bases and 5 bases, there was a span of 14 bases. Germline V lookup: CDR1 KGHSH, CDR2 LQKENI. The CDR3 has 15 amino acids. This chain's CDR3 is CASSPPSVEGHEQYF. The CDR3, as DNA: TGTGCCAGCTCACCACCCTCTGTAGAGGGCCACGAGCAGTACTTC.

The V call is TRBV5-6, the J call TRBJ2-5, with 9 bases identical to TRBD2. Losses at the gene ends were 0 bases for V and 2 bases for J; bases not matched to a gene: 2. CDR1 and CDR2 from the germline V gene are SGHDT and YYEEEE. The length of the CDR3 is 15 residues. In DNA, the CDR3 is TGTGCCAGCAGCTTGGCCCTAGCGGGGCAAGAGACCCAGTACTTC. Protein product: CASSLALAGQETQYF.

This chain connects TRBV30 to TRBJ2-3; D not resolved. CDR1 and CDR2 (germline): GTSNPN, SVGIG (reference sequence). V was trimmed by 5 bases and J by 0 bases, leaving 3 bases between them. This CDR3 comprises 11 residues. Written as DNA, the CDR3 is TGTGCCTGGGCAAGCACAGATACGCAGTATTTT. Protein sequence: CAWASTDTQYF.

The chain recombines TRBV19 with TRBJ2-3; D uncertain. The CDR3 extends over 15 amino acids. CDR1 and CDR2 from the germline V gene are LNHDA and SQIVND (reference sequence). Trimming shortened V by 3 bases and J by 4 bases, and 14 bases separated the two germline ends. CDR3 DNA sequence: TGTGCCAGTAGTATGCTCGAGTCTTGGGCAGATACGCAGTATTTT. Translating gives CASSMLESWADTQYF.